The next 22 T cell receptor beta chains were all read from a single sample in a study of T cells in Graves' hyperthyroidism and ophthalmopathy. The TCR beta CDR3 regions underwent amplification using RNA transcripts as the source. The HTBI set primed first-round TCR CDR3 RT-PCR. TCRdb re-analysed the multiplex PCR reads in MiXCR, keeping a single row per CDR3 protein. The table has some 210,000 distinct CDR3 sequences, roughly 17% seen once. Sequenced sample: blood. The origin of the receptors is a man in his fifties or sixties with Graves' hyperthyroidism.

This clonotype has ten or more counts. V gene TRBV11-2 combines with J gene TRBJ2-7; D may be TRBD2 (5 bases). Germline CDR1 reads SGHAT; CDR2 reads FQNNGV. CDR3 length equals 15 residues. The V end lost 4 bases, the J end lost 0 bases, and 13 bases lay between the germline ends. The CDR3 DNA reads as TGTGCCAGCAGCTCCCTAGGCGGGTCCTCCTACGAGCAGTACTTC. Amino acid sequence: CASSSLGGSSYEQYF. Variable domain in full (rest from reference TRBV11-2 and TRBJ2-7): EAGVAQSPRYKIIEKRQSVAFWCNPISGHATLYWYQQILGQGPKLLIQFQNNGVVDDSQLPKDRFSAERLKGVDSTLKIQPAKLEDSAVYLCASSSLGGSSYEQYFGPGTRLTVT.

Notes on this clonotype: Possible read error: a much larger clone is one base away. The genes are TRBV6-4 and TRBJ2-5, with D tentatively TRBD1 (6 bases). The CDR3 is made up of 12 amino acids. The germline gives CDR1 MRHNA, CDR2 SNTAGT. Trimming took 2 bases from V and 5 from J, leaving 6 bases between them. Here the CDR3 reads CASSDRGETQYF. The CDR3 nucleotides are TGTGCCAGCAGTGACAGGGGGGAGACCCAGTACTTC.

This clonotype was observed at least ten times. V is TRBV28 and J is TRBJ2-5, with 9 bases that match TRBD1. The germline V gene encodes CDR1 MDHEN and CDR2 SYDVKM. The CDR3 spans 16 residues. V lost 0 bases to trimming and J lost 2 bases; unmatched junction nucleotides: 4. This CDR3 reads CASSLWGTGTQETQYF. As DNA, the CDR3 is TGTGCCAGCAGTTTATGGGGGACAGGGACACAAGAGACCCAGTACTTC.

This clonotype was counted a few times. This chain's CDR3 is CSVVFGGPGETQYF. The CDR3 DNA is TGCAGCGTTGTATTCGGGGGGCCGGGGGAGACCCAGTACTTC. This chain uses TRBV29-1 with TRBJ2-5; possibly TRBD2 for D (7 bases). The CDR3 consists of 14 residues. Trimming removed 4 bases at V and 5 bases at J, with 17 bases between. Germline V gene lookup returns CDR1 SQVTM and CDR2 ANQGSEA.

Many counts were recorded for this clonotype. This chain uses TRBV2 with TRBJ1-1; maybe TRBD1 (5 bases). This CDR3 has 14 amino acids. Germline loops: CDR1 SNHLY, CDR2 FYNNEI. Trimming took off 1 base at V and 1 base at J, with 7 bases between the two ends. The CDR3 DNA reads TGTGCCAGCAGTGAAGACAGGAAGAACACTGAAGCTTTCTTT. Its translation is CASSEDRKNTEAFF.

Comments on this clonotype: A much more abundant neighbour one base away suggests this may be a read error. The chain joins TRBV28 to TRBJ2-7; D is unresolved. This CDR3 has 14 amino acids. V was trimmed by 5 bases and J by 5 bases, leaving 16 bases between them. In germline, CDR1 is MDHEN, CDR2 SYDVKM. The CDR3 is CASSTTDGDHEQYF. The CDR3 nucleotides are TGTGCCAGCAGTACCACCGACGGAGATCACGAGCAGTACTTC.

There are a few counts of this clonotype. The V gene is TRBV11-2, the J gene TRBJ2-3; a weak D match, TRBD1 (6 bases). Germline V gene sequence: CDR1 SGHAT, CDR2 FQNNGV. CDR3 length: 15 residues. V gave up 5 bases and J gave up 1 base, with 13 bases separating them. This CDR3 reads CASSIQGMGTDTQYF. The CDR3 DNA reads TGTGCCAGCAGCATCCAGGGGATGGGCACAGATACGCAGTATTTT.

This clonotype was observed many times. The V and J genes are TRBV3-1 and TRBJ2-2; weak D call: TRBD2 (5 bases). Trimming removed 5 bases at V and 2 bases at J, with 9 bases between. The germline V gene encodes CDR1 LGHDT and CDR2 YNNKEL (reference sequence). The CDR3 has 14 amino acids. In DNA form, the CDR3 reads TGTGCCAGCAGCAACGACTATAACACCGGGGAGCTGTTTTTT. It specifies CASSNDYNTGELFF.

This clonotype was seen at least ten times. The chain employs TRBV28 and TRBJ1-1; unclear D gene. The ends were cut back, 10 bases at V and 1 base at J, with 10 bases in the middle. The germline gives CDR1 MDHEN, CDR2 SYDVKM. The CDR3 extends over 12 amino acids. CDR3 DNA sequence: TGTGCCATCTCCAGTGGGAACACTGAAGCTTTCTTT. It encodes CAISSGNTEAFF. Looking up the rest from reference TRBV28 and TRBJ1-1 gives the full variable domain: DVKVTQSSRYLVKRTGEKVFLECVQDMDHENMFWYRQDPGLGLRLIYFSYDVKMKEKGDIPEGYSVSREKKERFSLILESASTNQTSMYLCAISSGNTEAFFGQGTRLTVV.

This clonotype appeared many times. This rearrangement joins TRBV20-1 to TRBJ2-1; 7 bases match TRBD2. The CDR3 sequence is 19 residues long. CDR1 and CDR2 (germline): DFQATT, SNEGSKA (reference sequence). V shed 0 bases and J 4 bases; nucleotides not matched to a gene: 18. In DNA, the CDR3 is TGCAGTGCTAGAGATATGCGGAGGGAGGGACGGGGTGGTTACAATGAGCAGTTCTTC. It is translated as CSARDMRREGRGGYNEQFF.

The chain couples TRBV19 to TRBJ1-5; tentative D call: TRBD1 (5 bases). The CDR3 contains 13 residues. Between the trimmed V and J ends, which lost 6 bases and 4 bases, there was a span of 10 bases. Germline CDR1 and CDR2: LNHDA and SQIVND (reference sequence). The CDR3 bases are TGTGCCAGTAGGATGGGGGTTAATCAGCCCCAGCATTTT. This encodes CASRMGVNQPQHF. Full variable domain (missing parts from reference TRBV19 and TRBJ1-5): DGGITQSPKYLFRKEGQNVTLSCEQNLNHDAMYWYRQDPGQGLRLIYYSQIVNDFQKGDIAEGYSVSREKKESFPLTVTSAQKNPTAFYLCASRMGVNQPQHFGDGTRLSIL.

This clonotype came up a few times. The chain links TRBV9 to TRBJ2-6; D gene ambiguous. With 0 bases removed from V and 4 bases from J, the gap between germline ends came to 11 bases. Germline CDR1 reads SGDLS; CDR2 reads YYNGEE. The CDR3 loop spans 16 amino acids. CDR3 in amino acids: CASSVALSNGANVLTF. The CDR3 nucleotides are TGTGCCAGCAGCGTAGCTCTGTCGAACGGGGCCAACGTCCTGACTTTC.

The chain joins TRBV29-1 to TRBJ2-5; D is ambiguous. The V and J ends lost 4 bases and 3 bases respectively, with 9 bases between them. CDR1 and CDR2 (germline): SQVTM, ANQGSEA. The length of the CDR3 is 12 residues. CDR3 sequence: CSVVAPEETQYF. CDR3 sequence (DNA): TGCAGCGTTGTAGCCCCTGAAGAGACCCAGTACTTC.

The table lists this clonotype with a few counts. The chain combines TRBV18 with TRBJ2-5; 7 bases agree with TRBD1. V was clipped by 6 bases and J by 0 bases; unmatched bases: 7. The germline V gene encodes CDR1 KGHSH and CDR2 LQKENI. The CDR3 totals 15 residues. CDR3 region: CASSPRQGNQETQYF. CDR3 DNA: TGTGCCAGCTCCCCCCGACAGGGCAACCAAGAGACCCAGTACTTC.

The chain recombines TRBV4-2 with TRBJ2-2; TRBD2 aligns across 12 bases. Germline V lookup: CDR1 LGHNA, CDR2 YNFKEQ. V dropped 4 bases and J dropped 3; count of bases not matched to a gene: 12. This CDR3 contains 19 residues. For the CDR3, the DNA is TGTGCCAGCAGCCGCGGTGAAGCTAGCGGGAGGGCGGACACCGGGGAGCTGTTTTTT. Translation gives CASSRGEASGRADTGELFF.

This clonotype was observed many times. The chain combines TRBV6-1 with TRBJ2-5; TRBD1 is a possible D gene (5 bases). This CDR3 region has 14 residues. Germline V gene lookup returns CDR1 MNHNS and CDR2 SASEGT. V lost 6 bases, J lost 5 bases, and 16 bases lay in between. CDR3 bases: TGTGCCAGCAGAGTCACGACAGCCCACGAGACCCAGTACTTC. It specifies CASRVTTAHETQYF.

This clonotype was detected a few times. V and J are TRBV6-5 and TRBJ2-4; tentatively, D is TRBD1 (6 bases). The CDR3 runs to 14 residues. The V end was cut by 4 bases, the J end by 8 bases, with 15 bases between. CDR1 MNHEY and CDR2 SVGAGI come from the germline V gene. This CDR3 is CASSSQGREDIQYF. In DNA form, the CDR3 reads TGTGCCAGCAGTTCGCAGGGGCGTGAGGACATTCAGTACTTC.

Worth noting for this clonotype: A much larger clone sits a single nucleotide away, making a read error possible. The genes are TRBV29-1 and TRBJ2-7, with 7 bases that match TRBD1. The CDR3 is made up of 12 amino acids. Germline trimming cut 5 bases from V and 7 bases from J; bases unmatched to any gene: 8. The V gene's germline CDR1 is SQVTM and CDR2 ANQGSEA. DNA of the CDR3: TGCAGCGTTTCACAGGGGTACGAGGAGCAGTACTTC. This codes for CSVSQGYEEQYF.

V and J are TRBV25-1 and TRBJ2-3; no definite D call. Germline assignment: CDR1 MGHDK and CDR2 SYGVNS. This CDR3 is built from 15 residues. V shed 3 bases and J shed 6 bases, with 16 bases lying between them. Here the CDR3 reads CASSESGSWTDTQYF. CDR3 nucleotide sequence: TGTGCCAGCAGTGAGTCCGGCTCTTGGACCGATACGCAGTATTTT. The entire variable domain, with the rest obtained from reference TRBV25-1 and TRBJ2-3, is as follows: EADIYQTPRYLVIGTGKKITLECSQTMGHDKMYWYQQDPGMELHLIHYSYGVNSTEKGDLSSESTVSRIRTEHFPLTLESARPSHTSQYLCASSESGSWTDTQYFGPGTRLTVL.

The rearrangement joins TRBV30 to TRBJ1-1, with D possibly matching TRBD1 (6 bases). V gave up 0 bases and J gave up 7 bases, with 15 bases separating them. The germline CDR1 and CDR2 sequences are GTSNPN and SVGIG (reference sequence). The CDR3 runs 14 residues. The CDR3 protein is CAWSVRQVFVEAFF. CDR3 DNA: TGTGCCTGGAGTGTACGACAGGTCTTTGTTGAAGCTTTCTTT. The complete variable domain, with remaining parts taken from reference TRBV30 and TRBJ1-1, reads SQTIHQWPATLVQPVGSPLSLECTVEGTSNPNLYWYRQAAGRGLQLLFYSVGIGQISSEVPQNLSASRPQDRQFILSSKKLLLSDSGFYLCAWSVRQVFVEAFFGQGTRLTVV.

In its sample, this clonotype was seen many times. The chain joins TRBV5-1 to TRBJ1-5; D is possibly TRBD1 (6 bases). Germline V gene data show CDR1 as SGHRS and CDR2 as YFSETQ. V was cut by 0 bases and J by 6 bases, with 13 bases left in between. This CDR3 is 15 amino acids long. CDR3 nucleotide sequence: TGCGCCAGCAGCTTGGCGGGACAATCGAGTCAGCCCCAGCATTTT. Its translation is CASSLAGQSSQPQHF.

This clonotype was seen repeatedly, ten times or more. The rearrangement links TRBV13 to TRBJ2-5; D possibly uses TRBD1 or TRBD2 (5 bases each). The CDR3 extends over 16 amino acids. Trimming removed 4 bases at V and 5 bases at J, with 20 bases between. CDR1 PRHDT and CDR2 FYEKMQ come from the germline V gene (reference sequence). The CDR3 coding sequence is TGTGCCAGCAGCTCCTCGATGACTGTCGGGACCGAGACCCAGTACTTC. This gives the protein CASSSSMTVGTETQYF.